One sample yielded the 31 T cell receptor beta chains listed below, sequenced in a study of cytomegalovirus exposure and HLA in healthy donors. PCR amplification relied on 60 Vbeta primers (plus 13 Jbeta primers). This table comes from immunoSEQ multiplex PCR, and its TCRdb copy is limited to in-frame clones, with some not included. The sample yields around 210,000 clones, of which the top ten take up over 0.75%. The specimen sequenced was PBMCs. The receptor set was obtained from a woman in her 30s in good health and CMV-seropositive.

The chain links TRBV19 to TRBJ2-1, with D perhaps TRBD1 (6 bases). CDR1 LNHDA and CDR2 SQIVND come from the germline V gene (reference sequence). Between the trimmed V and J ends, which lost 4 bases and 3 bases, there was a span of 13 bases. The CDR3 covers 15 residues. CDR3: CASSRVGAGYNEQFF. For the CDR3, the DNA is TGTGCCAGTAGTAGGGTGGGGGCTGGCTACAATGAGCAGTTCTTC.

This sequence joins TRBV7-2 and TRBJ2-2, with D unresolved. V dropped 7 bases and J dropped 5 bases, with 14 bases sitting between them. There are 14 residues in the CDR3. CDR1 is SGHTA and CDR2 is FQGNSA in the germline V gene. The CDR3 bases are TGTGCCAGCACCTTCTCCAGGATGACCGGGGAGCTGTTTTTT. Translating it yields CASTFSRMTGELFF.

This chain links TRBV29-1 with TRBJ1-2; D is possibly TRBD1 (5 bases). This CDR3 is 15 amino acids long. Trimming stripped 1 base from V and 0 bases from J, with 12 bases between. Germline values: CDR1 SQVTM, CDR2 ANQGSEA. CDR3 loop: CSVEGGLTANYGYTF. DNA for the CDR3: TGCAGCGTTGAAGGCGGATTGACAGCTAACTATGGCTACACCTTC.

The chain links TRBV6-1 to TRBJ2-5, with a possible D match to TRBD2 (6 bases). Trimming removed 0 bases at V and 5 bases at J, with 13 bases between. The CDR3 is made up of 15 amino acids. From germline, CDR1 is MNHNS and CDR2 SASEGT. The CDR3 loop is CASSEAGPGLETQYF. DNA of the CDR3: TGTGCCAGCAGTGAAGCTGGGCCGGGACTGGAGACCCAGTACTTC.

The chain combines TRBV18 with TRBJ1-5; D perhaps matches TRBD1 (5 bases). The V end was cut by 4 bases, the J end by 0 bases, with 10 bases between. Germline loops: CDR1 KGHSH, CDR2 LQKENI. This CDR3 is built from 15 residues. This chain's CDR3 is CASSRQTVSNQPQHF. CDR3 nucleotides: TGTGCCAGCTCACGTCAGACAGTTAGCAATCAGCCCCAGCATTTT.

The chain has TRBV27 and TRBJ1-2, with no clear D. Deletions cut 8 bases from V and 0 bases from J, with 16 bases between. CDR3 size: 15 residues. Per germline, CDR1 MNHEY and CDR2 SMNVEV (reference sequence). CDR3 loop: CASAPAASSNYGYTF. The CDR3 DNA is TGTGCCAGCGCCCCGGCAGCGAGTTCTAACTATGGCTACACCTTC.

This sequence joins TRBV20-1 and TRBJ2-5, with unresolved D. Looked up from germline, CDR1 is DFQATT and CDR2 is SNEGSKA (reference sequence). Trimming cost V 3 bases and J 7 bases, with 6 bases left between them. The CDR3 is 10 amino acids. The CDR3 region is CSASTRTQYF. For the CDR3, the DNA is TGCAGTGCTAGTACTCGGACCCAGTACTTC.

The gene calls are TRBV5-1 and TRBJ2-1; 7 bases fit TRBD2. J lost 5 bases, V lost 5 bases, and 4 bases had no gene match. The germline gives CDR1 SGHRS, CDR2 YFSETQ. The CDR3 is 13 residues long. CDR3 DNA: TGCGCCAGCAGTGGGACTACTAACAATGAGCAGTTCTTC. Its protein is CASSGTTNNEQFF.

The rearrangement links TRBV5-1 to TRBJ2-5; 8 nucleotides line up with TRBD1. TRBJ2-7 explains the end of the DNA better; the J call may be wrong. This CDR3 region has 14 residues. Germline values: CDR1 SGHRS, CDR2 YFSETQ. The CDR3 nucleotides read TGCGCCAGCGGCTCCGGGACAGGCTCCTACGAGCAGTACTTC. It is translated as CASGSGTGSYEQYF.

The rearrangement joins TRBV6-6 to TRBJ2-2, with 9 bases aligning to TRBD1. This CDR3 has 15 amino acids. Germline V CDR1 and CDR2: MNHNY, SVGAGI (reference sequence). Unmatched junction bases numbered 1, after V lost 2 bases and J lost 3 bases. The CDR3 loop reads CASSYGDRDTGELFF. As DNA, the CDR3 is TGTGCCAGCAGTTACGGGGACAGGGACACCGGGGAGCTGTTTTTT.

This chain uses TRBV25-1 with TRBJ1-1, with TRBD1 as a possible D gene (5 bases). Trimming shortened V by 6 bases and J by 5 bases, and 10 bases separated the two germline ends. CDR1 is MGHDK and CDR2 is SYGVNS in the germline V gene. CDR3 length: 12 residues. This CDR3 reads CASRSGLTEAFF. For the CDR3, the DNA is TGTGCCAGCAGGTCAGGGCTAACTGAAGCTTTCTTT.

CDR3: CASSRDRGFVGTEAFF. As DNA, the CDR3 is TGTGCCAGTAGTAGGGACAGGGGATTTGTAGGCACTGAAGCTTTCTTT. The chain joins TRBV19 to TRBJ1-1; 10 bases map to TRBD1. This CDR3 region has 16 residues. Germline V gives CDR1 LNHDA, CDR2 SQIVND (reference sequence). Trimming took 4 bases from V and 4 from J; bases not matched to a gene: 9.

The rearrangement joins TRBV5-1 to TRBJ2-2; D remains unclear. CDR1 SGHRS and CDR2 YFSETQ come from the germline V gene. The CDR3 spans 14 residues. V was cut by 0 bases and J by 2 bases, with 5 bases left in between. The CDR3 DNA reads TGCGCCAGCAGCTTGGACACCAACACCGGGGAGCTGTTTTTT. Translating gives CASSLDTNTGELFF.

The rearrangement links TRBV7-6 to TRBJ1-2; D perhaps matches TRBD1 (5 bases). In germline, CDR1 is SGHVS, CDR2 FNYEAQ. This CDR3 spans 17 amino acids. Trimming stripped 4 bases from V and 3 bases from J, with 21 bases between. CDR3 residues: CASSSRQTLLPDYGYTF. DNA for the CDR3: TGTGCCAGCAGCTCTAGACAGACGCTCCTCCCCGACTATGGCTACACCTTC.

This chain uses TRBV18 with TRBJ1-1, with 8 nucleotides matching TRBD1. The CDR3 runs to 17 residues. CDR1 and CDR2 (germline): KGHSH, LQKENI. With V trimmed by 0 bases and J by 0 bases, 6 bases remained unmatched. The CDR3 coding sequence is TGTGCCAGCTCACCACCGAACAGGGGGGTTATGAACACTGAAGCTTTCTTT. Translating it yields CASSPPNRGVMNTEAFF. Together with reference TRBV18 and TRBJ1-1, the CDR3 gives the full variable domain: NAGVMQNPRHLVRRRGQEARLRCSPMKGHSHVYWYRQLPEEGLKFMVYLQKENIIDESGMPKERFSAEFPKEGPSILRIQQVVRGDSAAYFCASSPPNRGVMNTEAFFGQGTRLTVV.

This chain links TRBV9 with TRBJ2-5; 10 bases line up with TRBD2. CDR3 length equals 17 residues. Germline V gene lookup returns CDR1 SGDLS and CDR2 YYNGEE. Trimming at V came to 2 bases and at J to 2 bases, leaving 9 bases not matched to a gene. DNA for the CDR3: TGTGCCAGCAGCGTCTCTCCTAGCGGGAGTCGACAAGAGACCCAGTACTTC. Translating gives CASSVSPSGSRQETQYF. Full variable domain (remainder filled in from reference TRBV9 and TRBJ2-5): DSGVTQTPKHLITATGQRVTLRCSPRSGDLSVYWYQQSLDQGLQFLIQYYNGEERAKGNILERFSAQQFPDLHSELNLSSLELGDSALYFCASSVSPSGSRQETQYFGPGTRLLVL.

This chain links TRBV28 with TRBJ2-1, with 9 bases that match TRBD1. Trimming cost V 6 bases and J 3 bases; bases outside gene matches: 3. The CDR3 sequence is 14 residues long. The germline gives CDR1 MDHEN, CDR2 SYDVKM. The CDR3 DNA sequence: TGTGCCAGCAGCCTGGACAGGGGCTACAATGAGCAGTTCTTC. Amino acids: CASSLDRGYNEQFF.

This chain uses TRBV2 with TRBJ2-2, with 8 positions matching TRBD1. Germline CDR1 reads SNHLY; CDR2 reads FYNNEI. Losses at the gene ends were 4 bases for V and 5 bases for J; bases not matched to a gene: 3. The CDR3 runs to 14 residues. The CDR3 here is CASSGTGWTGELFF. Here the CDR3 DNA reads TGTGCCAGCAGTGGGACAGGGTGGACCGGGGAGCTGTTTTTT.

The chain recombines TRBV5-4 with TRBJ2-1; TRBD2 matches at 8 bases. This CDR3 is 16 amino acids long. The germline V gene encodes CDR1 SGHNT and CDR2 YYREEE (reference sequence). The junction had 9 bases not matched to a gene; V was cut back by 0 bases and J by 7 bases. CDR3 sequence: CASSLDGGGNRNEQFF. Here the CDR3 DNA reads TGTGCCAGCAGCTTGGACGGGGGGGGGAATAGGAATGAGCAGTTCTTC.

The V gene is TRBV4-2, the J gene TRBJ1-4, with TRBD1 matching 7 bases. The CDR3 totals 16 residues. CDR1 and CDR2 from the germline V gene are LGHNA and YNFKEQ. Trimming at V came to 4 bases and at J to 8 bases, leaving 13 bases not matched to a gene. CDR3 sequence: CASSRQEAQGTEKLFF. CDR3 DNA sequence: TGTGCCAGCAGCCGTCAAGAGGCACAGGGGACGGAAAAACTGTTTTTT.

This chain uses TRBV2 with TRBJ2-7; D remains ambiguous. CDR1 is SNHLY, CDR2 FYNNEI, per germline. This CDR3 has 18 residues. The V end lost 3 bases, the J end lost 2 bases, and 23 bases lay between the germline ends. The CDR3 DNA sequence: TGTGCCAGCAGTGATTTTCTTCTCCTAGGTGCGATGCCCTACGAGCAGTACTTC. This sequence encodes CASSDFLLLGAMPYEQYF.

This chain connects TRBV9 to TRBJ1-5, with D perhaps TRBD1 (6 bases). This CDR3 comprises 15 residues. Trimming took 3 bases from V and 2 from J, leaving 12 bases between them. CDR1 is SGDLS and CDR2 is YYNGEE in the germline V gene. The CDR3 is CASSETGYGNQPQHF. The CDR3 DNA is TGTGCCAGCAGCGAAACAGGGTATGGCAATCAGCCCCAGCATTTT. The full variable domain, with the rest looked up from reference TRBV9 and TRBJ1-5, is DSGVTQTPKHLITATGQRVTLRCSPRSGDLSVYWYQQSLDQGLQFLIQYYNGEERAKGNILERFSAQQFPDLHSELNLSSLELGDSALYFCASSETGYGNQPQHFGDGTRLSIL.

This chain links TRBV7-9 with TRBJ2-1; 12 nucleotides line up with TRBD1. The CDR3 consists of 15 residues. The germline CDR1 and CDR2 sequences are SEHNR and FQNEAQ (reference sequence). The V and J ends lost 5 bases and 8 bases, in that order; junction bases with no gene match: 7. The CDR3: CASSPGTGGRHEQFF. CDR3 bases: TGTGCCAGCAGCCCCGGGACAGGGGGCCGGCATGAGCAGTTCTTC.

V usage is TRBV5-1 and J usage is TRBJ2-5; the D gene is possibly TRBD2 (6 bases). This CDR3 comprises 14 residues. Trimming left V 2 bases short and J 0 bases short, with 8 bases between. Germline V lookup: CDR1 SGHRS, CDR2 YFSETQ. CDR3 DNA sequence: TGCGCCAGCAGCTTCCGGGGGTACCAAGAGACCCAGTACTTC. This encodes CASSFRGYQETQYF.

V and J are TRBV5-4 and TRBJ1-4, with 9 positions matching TRBD1. The CDR3 loop spans 16 amino acids. V shed 4 bases, J shed 2 bases, and the junction held 6 bases outside the gene matches. Germline assignment: CDR1 SGHNT and CDR2 YYREEE (reference sequence). CDR3 in amino acids: CASSTGQGGTNEKLFF. The DNA of the CDR3 is TGTGCCAGCAGCACGGGACAGGGAGGGACTAATGAAAAACTGTTTTTT. The full variable domain, rest sourced from reference TRBV5-4 and TRBJ1-4, is ETGVTQSPTHLIKTRGQQVTLRCSSQSGHNTVSWYQQALGQGPQFIFQYYREEENGRGNFPPRFSGLQFPNYSSELNVNALELDDSALYLCASSTGQGGTNEKLFFGSGTQLSVL.

The chain carries TRBV30 and TRBJ1-5; a weak D match, TRBD1 (5 bases). The ends were cut back, 0 bases at V and 9 bases at J, with 15 bases in the middle. This CDR3 has 14 residues. Germline V gene lookup returns CDR1 GTSNPN and CDR2 SVGIG (reference sequence). CDR3 bases: TGTGCCTGGAGTGTAACGGGGGGGAATGGGCCCCAGCATTTT. It yields the protein CAWSVTGGNGPQHF.

The rearrangement uses TRBV6-6 and TRBJ1-2; TRBD1 agrees at 7 bases. The V gene's germline CDR1 is MNHNY and CDR2 SVGAGI (reference sequence). The CDR3 has 14 residues. Losses at the gene ends were 6 bases for V and 3 bases for J; bases not matched to a gene: 7. CDR3 protein: CASSATQGHYGYTF. The CDR3 DNA sequence: TGTGCCAGCAGCGCGACACAGGGGCACTATGGCTACACCTTC.

V gene TRBV5-4 combines with J gene TRBJ2-1; D is uncertain. Germline-derived CDR1 and CDR2 are SGHNT and YYREEE (reference sequence). The CDR3 contains 15 residues. With 0 bases removed from V and 8 bases from J, the gap between germline ends came to 15 bases. This chain's CDR3 is CASSLDSGFSYEQFF. CDR3 in DNA: TGTGCCAGCAGCTTGGACAGTGGCTTTAGTTATGAGCAGTTCTTC.

V gene TRBV5-8 combines with J gene TRBJ1-1; maybe TRBD1 (5 bases). V lost 3 bases and J lost 0, with 12 bases in between. The CDR3 loop spans 15 amino acids. Germline-derived CDR1 and CDR2 are SGHTS and YDEGEE. CDR3 in amino acids: CASSWGGTVNTEAFF. The CDR3 nucleotides read TGTGCCAGCAGCTGGGGGGGGACGGTGAACACTGAAGCTTTCTTT.

J is TRBJ2-5 and V is TRBV18; D remains unclear. The DNA end lines up better with TRBJ2-7; the J call may be wrong. CDR3 length: 12 amino acids. Germline CDR1 reads KGHSH; CDR2 reads LQKENI. This chain's CDR3 is CASSPGPYEQYF. CDR3 in DNA: TGTGCCAGCTCACCAGGGCCCTACGAGCAGTACTTC.

This CDR3 is CASSPNSPGAGNTIYF. The CDR3 nucleotides read TGTGCCAGCTCACCAAATAGTCCAGGGGCTGGAAACACCATATATTTT. The V gene is TRBV18, the J gene TRBJ1-3, with D perhaps TRBD1 (6 bases). Trimming cost V 2 bases and J 2 bases, with 13 bases left between them. CDR3 length: 16 residues. The germline CDR1 and CDR2 sequences are KGHSH and LQKENI.